The 20 T cell receptor beta chains below come from one sample, sequenced in a study of patients and donors after allogeneic stem cell transplantation. TCRdb re-called the RT-PCR reads through MiXCR, storing one row per CDR3 protein. The table has 70,000 to 85,000 distinct CDR3 sequences, around 27% seen once; the top ten hold more than 25%. Sequenced sample: blood, either unsorted or a sorted T cell fraction (not recorded which). The receptors shown here come from a human donor who was either an allogeneic HSCT recipient or a stem cell or donor lymphocyte infusion donor (not recorded which). It is not recorded whose cells these are; they may come from a transplant donor.

The CDR3 loop is CASSLMGPRDTQYF. In DNA form, the CDR3 reads TGTGCCAGCAGTTTAATGGGGCCCAGGGATACGCAGTATTTT. The chain recombines TRBV12-3 or TRBV12-4 with TRBJ2-3, with TRBD1 as a possible D gene (5 bases). The CDR3 loop spans 14 amino acids. The V end was cut by 2 bases, the J end by 6 bases, with 12 bases between.

This clonotype showed up just once. The CDR3 loop is CASRFAGTYNEQFF. The DNA of the CDR3 is TGCGCCAGCAGATTTGCCGGGACTTACAATGAGCAGTTCTTC. V gene TRBV5-1 combines with J gene TRBJ2-1, with TRBD2 as a possible D gene (6 bases). The CDR3 runs 14 residues. Germline values: CDR1 SGHRS, CDR2 YFSETQ. Trimming shortened V by 5 bases and J by 4 bases, and 13 bases separated the two germline ends.

This clonotype was observed at least ten times. The chain uses TRBV5-1 and TRBJ1-1; D uncertain. Trimming stripped 1 base from V and 4 bases from J, with 11 bases between. The CDR3 contains 14 residues. Germline V lookup: CDR1 SGHRS, CDR2 YFSETQ. The CDR3 region has the DNA TGCGCCAGCAGCTTGTGGCTCGGTAGCACTGAAGCTTTCTTT. This sequence encodes CASSLWLGSTEAFF.

The V call is TRBV7-9, the J call TRBJ2-1; D may be TRBD1 (5 bases). Germline CDR1 and CDR2: SEHNR and FQNEAQ (reference sequence). This CDR3 is built from 13 residues. The V and J ends lost 10 bases and 6 bases respectively, with 16 bases between them. DNA for the CDR3: TGTGCCAACGGACAAGAGATGGTCAATGAGCAGTTCTTC. Translation: CANGQEMVNEQFF. Variable domain in full (rest from reference TRBV7-9 and TRBJ2-1): DTGVSQNPRHKITKRGQNVTFRCDPISEHNRLYWYRQTLGQGPEFLTYFQNEAQLEKSRLLSDRFSAERPKGSFSTLEIQRTEQGDSAMYLCANGQEMVNEQFFGPGTRLTVL.

This clonotype is medium-sized (0.01 to 0.1%) by share. This chain links TRBV29-1 with TRBJ1-1; D is undetermined. This CDR3 comprises 14 residues. V lost 6 bases, J lost 0 bases, and 14 bases lay in between. Germline values: CDR1 SQVTM, CDR2 ANQGSEA. CDR3 in amino acids: CSVVPFTMNTEAFF. CDR3 nucleotide sequence: TGCAGCGTCGTTCCCTTTACAATGAACACTGAAGCTTTCTTT.

This clonotype was detected only a few times. This chain links TRBV4-3 with TRBJ2-7; D may be TRBD1 (5 bases). With 3 bases removed from V and 2 bases from J, the gap between germline ends came to 11 bases. CDR3 size: 14 residues. CDR1 is LGHNA and CDR2 is YSLEER in the germline V gene. CDR3 loop: CASSQETVTYEQYF. The CDR3 DNA reads TGCGCCAGCAGCCAGGAGACAGTAACCTACGAGCAGTACTTC.

This clonotype has just a few counts. The V call is TRBV5-1, the J call TRBJ1-6, with TRBD1 as a possible D gene (5 bases). CDR3 length: 16 residues. Germline lookup yields CDR1 SGHRS and CDR2 YFSETQ. V lost 3 bases and J 7 bases, leaving 17 bases between the germline ends. DNA for the CDR3: TGCGCCAGCAGCTCCCAACTAGACAGACGCAATTCACCCCTCCACTTT. Translating gives CASSSQLDRRNSPLHF.

This clonotype has a count of ten or more. V gene TRBV5-1 combines with J gene TRBJ1-4, with TRBD1 identical over 10 bases. V lost 4 bases to trimming and J lost 10 bases; unmatched junction nucleotides: 4. CDR1 and CDR2 from the germline V gene are SGHRS and YFSETQ. The CDR3 is 13 amino acids. CDR3: CASSEGTGVKLFF. The DNA of the CDR3 is TGCGCCAGCAGCGAAGGGACAGGGGTAAAACTGTTTTTT.

The chain recombines TRBV5-5 with TRBJ2-7; D might be TRBD1 (6 bases). The CDR3 extends over 15 amino acids. V dropped 5 bases and J dropped 4 bases, with 19 bases sitting between them. CDR1 is SGHKS, CDR2 YYEKEE, per germline (reference sequence). CDR3 region: CASSFAAGERYEQYF. CDR3 DNA sequence: TGTGCCAGCAGTTTCGCAGCAGGGGAGCGGTACGAGCAGTACTTC.

This clonotype has more than one count but fewer than ten. The gene calls are TRBV2 and TRBJ1-4, with D possibly matching TRBD1 (6 bases). This CDR3 has 16 amino acids. The germline V gene has CDR1 SNHLY and CDR2 FYNNEI. V was shortened by 8 bases and J by 6 bases, with 22 bases between the two germline ends. This CDR3 reads CASFNGSGGADEKLFF. DNA for the CDR3: TGTGCCAGCTTTAACGGGAGCGGGGGGGCTGATGAAAAACTGTTTTTT.

The table lists this clonotype with a few counts. This chain joins TRBV6-5 and TRBJ2-5; tentatively, D is TRBD1 (6 bases). V shed 8 bases and J shed 2 bases, with 15 bases lying between them. This CDR3 has 14 amino acids. Germline-derived CDR1 and CDR2 are MNHEY and SVGAGI. This CDR3 is CASWRGGPQETQYF. CDR3 nucleotide sequence: TGTGCCAGCTGGCGTGGGGGCCCTCAAGAGACCCAGTACTTC.

This clonotype was seen only a few times. The chain uses TRBV29-1 and TRBJ2-4, with unresolved D. The CDR3 contains 13 residues. Trimming pared 4 bases from V and 2 bases from J, leaving 9 bases between. Germline CDR1 reads SQVTM; CDR2 reads ANQGSEA. The CDR3 protein is CSVGSSSKNIQYF. The CDR3 DNA reads TGCAGCGTTGGCTCCTCTTCCAAAAACATTCAGTACTTC.

This clonotype was observed a few times. The chain couples TRBV10-3 to TRBJ2-5, with D unclear. Germline V gene data show CDR1 as ENHRY and CDR2 as SYGVKD. The CDR3 loop spans 11 amino acids. V was clipped by 3 bases and J by 2 bases, with 1 base between them. The CDR3 DNA reads as TGTGCCATCAGTGAACAAGAGACCCAGTACTTC. Translating it yields CAISEQETQYF.

This rearrangement joins TRBV5-1 to TRBJ2-5; 7 bases line up with TRBD1. CDR3 size: 16 residues. CDR1 is SGHRS, CDR2 YFSETQ, per germline. The J segment lost 5 bases and the V segment lost 3 bases, leaving 13 bases of the junction unmatched. The CDR3 region has the DNA TGCGCCAGCAGCTCAAACGGACAGGAGGTTTGGGAGACCCAGTACTTC. Its protein product is CASSSNGQEVWETQYF. Full variable domain (rest looked up from reference TRBV5-1 and TRBJ2-5): KAGVTQTPRYLIKTRGQQVTLSCSPISGHRSVSWYQQTPGQGLQFLFEYFSETQRNKGNFPGRFSGRQFSNSRSEMNVSTLELGDSALYLCASSSNGQEVWETQYFGPGTRLLVL.

The chain couples TRBV7-2 to TRBJ2-1; the match to TRBD2 covers 9 bases. The CDR3 length is 15 residues. The junction had 1 base not matched to a gene; V was cut back by 4 bases and J by 0 bases. Per germline, CDR1 SGHTA and CDR2 FQGNSA. CDR3 coding DNA: TGTGCCAGCAGCTCAGCGGGGGGCTCCTACAATGAGCAGTTCTTC. Its translation: CASSSAGGSYNEQFF.

The chain combines TRBV2 with TRBJ1-1; 9 positions agree with TRBD1. In germline, CDR1 is SNHLY, CDR2 FYNNEI. This CDR3 is 15 amino acids long. V lost 6 bases, J lost 3 bases, and 8 bases stayed unmatched. The CDR3 region is CASSPRGQGYTEAFF. Here the CDR3 DNA reads TGTGCCAGCAGCCCGCGAGGACAGGGGTACACTGAAGCTTTCTTT.

This chain joins TRBV7-9 and TRBJ1-2; D ambiguous. Trimming took 1 base from V and 4 from J, leaving 7 bases between them. CDR1 and CDR2 from the germline V gene are SEHNR and FQNEAQ (reference sequence). CDR3 length equals 13 residues. CDR3 bases: TGTGCCAGCAGCTTAGGGTGGCTCTATGGCTACACCTTC. Its protein product is CASSLGWLYGYTF. The full variable domain, completed using reference TRBV7-9 and TRBJ1-2, is DTGVSQNPRHKITKRGQNVTFRCDPISEHNRLYWYRQTLGQGPEFLTYFQNEAQLEKSRLLSDRFSAERPKGSFSTLEIQRTEQGDSAMYLCASSLGWLYGYTFGSGTRLTVV.

This sequence joins TRBV24-1 and TRBJ2-5, with D possibly being TRBD2 (6 bases). CDR3 length equals 16 residues. The ends were cut back, 3 bases at V and 4 bases at J, with 17 bases in the middle. Germline CDR1 reads KGHDR; CDR2 reads SFDVKD. The CDR3 nucleotides are TGTGCCACCAGTGATGGGACTGGCTCAAAAGGAGAGACCCAGTACTTC. Translated, it gives CATSDGTGSKGETQYF.

The gene calls are TRBV5-8 and TRBJ1-3; 7 bases match TRBD1. This CDR3 region has 16 residues. The V gene's germline CDR1 is SGHTS and CDR2 YDEGEE. With V trimmed by 4 bases and J by 0 bases, 7 bases remained unmatched. The CDR3 DNA sequence: TGTGCCAGCAGCCCGGGACAGAGGAGCTCTGGAAACACCATATATTTT. Its translation is CASSPGQRSSGNTIYF.

The chain is built from TRBV5-1 and TRBJ1-2, with a weak D call TRBD1 (6 bases). From germline, CDR1 is SGHRS and CDR2 YFSETQ. Trimming took off 4 bases at V and 2 bases at J, with 12 bases between the two ends. CDR3 length: 14 residues. In DNA form, the CDR3 reads TGCGCCAGCAGCCCCTGGACAGTCAACTATGGCTACACCTTC. Translation: CASSPWTVNYGYTF.